This T cell receptor beta chain derives from a study of regulatory T cells in long-lasting Graves disease. Time point meaning: persistent/refractory GD, antithyroid drugs over 5 years with positive TRAb. The TCR library was prepared using RNA isolated from PBMCs. This clonotype was counted ten times or more. The CDR3 is 15 residues long. Trimming at V came to 3 bases and at J to 3 bases, leaving 2 bases not matched to a gene. Germline assignment: CDR1 SNHLY and CDR2 FYNNEI. Combining iRepertoire HTBI primers with Arm-PCR of CDR3 regions, the authors built TCR beta libraries. TCRdb re-called the multiplex PCR reads through MiXCR, storing one row per CDR3 protein. The table records a few hundred thousand distinct CDR3 sequences, roughly 23% of them present only once.

The clonotype originates from a middle-aged woman with Graves disease. The material was peripheral blood mononuclear cells (PBMCs), obtained when the disease was refractory, from a patient treated with antithyroid drugs. The V and J genes are TRBV2 and TRBJ2-4, with TRBD2 identical over 10 bases. Here the CDR3 DNA reads TGTGCCAGCAGTGAGAGGACTAGCGGCAAAAACATTCAGTACTTC. This codes for CASSERTSGKNIQYF.